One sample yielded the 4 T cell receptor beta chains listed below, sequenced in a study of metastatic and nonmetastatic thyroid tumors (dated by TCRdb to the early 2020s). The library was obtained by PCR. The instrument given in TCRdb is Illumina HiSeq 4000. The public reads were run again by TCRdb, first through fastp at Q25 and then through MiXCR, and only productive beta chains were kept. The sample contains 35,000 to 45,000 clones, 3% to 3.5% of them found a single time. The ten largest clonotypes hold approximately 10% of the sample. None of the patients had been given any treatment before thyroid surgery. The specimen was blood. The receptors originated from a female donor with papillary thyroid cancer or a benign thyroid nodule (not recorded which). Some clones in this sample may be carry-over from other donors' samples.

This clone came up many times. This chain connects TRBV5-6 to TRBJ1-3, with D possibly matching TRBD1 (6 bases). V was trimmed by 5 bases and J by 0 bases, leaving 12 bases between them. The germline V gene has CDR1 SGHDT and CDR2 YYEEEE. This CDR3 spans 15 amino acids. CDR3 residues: CASRTGTSSGNTIYF. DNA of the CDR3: TGTGCCAGCAGAACAGGGACCTCCTCTGGAAACACCATATATTTT.

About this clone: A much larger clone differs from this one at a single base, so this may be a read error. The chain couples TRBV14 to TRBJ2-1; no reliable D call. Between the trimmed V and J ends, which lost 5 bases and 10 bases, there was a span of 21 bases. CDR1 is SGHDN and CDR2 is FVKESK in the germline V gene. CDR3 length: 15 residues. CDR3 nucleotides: TGTGCCAGCAGCGACCACACGGCTTCAACAATCGAGCAGTTCTTC. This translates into CASSDHTASTIEQFF.

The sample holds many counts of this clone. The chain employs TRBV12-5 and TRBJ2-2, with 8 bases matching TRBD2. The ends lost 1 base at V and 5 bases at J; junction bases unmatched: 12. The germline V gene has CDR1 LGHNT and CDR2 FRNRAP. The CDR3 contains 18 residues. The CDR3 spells CASGLEGLRAGVTGELFF. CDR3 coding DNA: TGTGCTAGTGGTTTGGAGGGACTGCGAGCGGGAGTGACCGGGGAGCTGTTTTTT. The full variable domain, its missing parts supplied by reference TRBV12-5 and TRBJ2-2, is DARVTQTPRHKVTEMGQEVTMRCQPILGHNTVFWYRQTMMQGLELLAYFRNRAPLDDSGMPKDRFSAEMPDATLATLKIQPSEPRDSAVYFCASGLEGLRAGVTGELFFGEGSRLTVL.

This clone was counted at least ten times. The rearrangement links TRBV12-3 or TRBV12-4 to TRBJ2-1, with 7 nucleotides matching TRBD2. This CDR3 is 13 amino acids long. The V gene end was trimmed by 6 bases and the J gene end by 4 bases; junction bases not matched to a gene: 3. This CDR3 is CASRAGAYNEQFF. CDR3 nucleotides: TGTGCCAGCAGGGCGGGAGCTTACAATGAGCAGTTCTTC.